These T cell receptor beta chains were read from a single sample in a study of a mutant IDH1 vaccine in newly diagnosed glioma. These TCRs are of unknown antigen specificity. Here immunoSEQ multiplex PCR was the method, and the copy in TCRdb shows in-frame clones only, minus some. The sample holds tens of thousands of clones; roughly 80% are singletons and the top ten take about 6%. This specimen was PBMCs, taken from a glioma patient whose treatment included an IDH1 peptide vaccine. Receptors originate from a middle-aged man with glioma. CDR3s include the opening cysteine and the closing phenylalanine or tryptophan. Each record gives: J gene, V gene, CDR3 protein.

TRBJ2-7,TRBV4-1,CASSQGWGPAPYEQYF
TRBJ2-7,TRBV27,CASSDSAGYEQYF
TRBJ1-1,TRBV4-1,CASSQDPRGGGNTEAFF
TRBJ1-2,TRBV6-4,CASNLRRAFPHYGYTF
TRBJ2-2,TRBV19,CASQDRGPTGELFF
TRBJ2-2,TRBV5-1,CASSPYSGSWTGELFF
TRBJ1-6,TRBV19,CASSTPGKVHNSPLHF
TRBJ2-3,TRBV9,CASSVGLAVTASTDTQYF
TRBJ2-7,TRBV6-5,CASTPDWGSGYEQYF
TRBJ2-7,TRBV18,CASSPRAGIDEQYF
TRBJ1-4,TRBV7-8,CASGRDRSATNEKLFF
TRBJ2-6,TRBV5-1,CASSLQGAGANVLTF
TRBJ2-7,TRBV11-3,CASSFPVPVRGAYEQYF
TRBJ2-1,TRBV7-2,CASSLASFPNEQFF
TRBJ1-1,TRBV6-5,CASSYRVGAFF
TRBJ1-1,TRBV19,CASSDGDTFF
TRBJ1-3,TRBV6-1,CASSGFTLSGNTIYF
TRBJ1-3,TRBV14,CASSQSRGGNTIYF
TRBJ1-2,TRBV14,CASSPITLNRGIYGYTF
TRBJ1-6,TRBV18,CASSPEGTGNSPLHF
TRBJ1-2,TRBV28,CASSPQGYGYTF
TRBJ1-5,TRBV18,CASSAALRDQPQHF
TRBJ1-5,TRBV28,CASSPITGRGNQPQHF
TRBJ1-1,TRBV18,CASSPGRNRGNTEAFF
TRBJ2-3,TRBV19,CASSSGVVQTDTQYF
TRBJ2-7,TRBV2,CASDRAPGTHEQYF
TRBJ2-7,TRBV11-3,CASSGRAYEQYF
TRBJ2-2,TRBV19,CASSRAGASGELFF
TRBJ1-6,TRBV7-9,CASGGQGSSPLHF
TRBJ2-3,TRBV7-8,CASSLVVGNYGTDTQYF
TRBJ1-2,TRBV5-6,CASSLPGLSFYGYTF
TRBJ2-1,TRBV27,CASSLEGAQGNEQFF
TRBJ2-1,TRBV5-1,CASSLGQSNEQFF
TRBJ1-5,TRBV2,CASSETGNQPQHF
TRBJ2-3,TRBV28,CATETDTDTQYF
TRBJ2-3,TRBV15,CATSRGATSTDTQYF
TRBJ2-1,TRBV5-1,CASSQGLDELEQFF
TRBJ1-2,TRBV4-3,CASSQEVAPSNYGYTF
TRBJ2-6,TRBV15,CATSRDQGTGANVLTF
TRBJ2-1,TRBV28,CASTWAAYSYNEQFF
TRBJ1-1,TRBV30,CAWKPQGREAFF
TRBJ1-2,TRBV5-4,CASSSGTDYGYTF
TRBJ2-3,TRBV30,CAWSGGTGQYF
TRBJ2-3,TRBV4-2,CASSQVFSGGGTDTQYF
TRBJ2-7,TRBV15,CATSRDLTGGEQYF
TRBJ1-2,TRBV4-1,CASSSQQVNYGYTF
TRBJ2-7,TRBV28,CASTDTLTYEQYF
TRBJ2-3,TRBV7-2,CASSLRRSTDTQYF
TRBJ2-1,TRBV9,CASSAEQPSSYNEQFF
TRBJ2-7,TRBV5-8,CASTPSPDRAYEQYF
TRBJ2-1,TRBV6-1,CASDLRSSYNEQFF
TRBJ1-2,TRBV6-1,CASSAWTGVNGYTF
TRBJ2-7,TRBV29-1,CSATESSYEQYF
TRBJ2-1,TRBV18,CASSLRMGLENEQFF